These T cell receptor beta chains were read from a single sample in a study of blood T cells in healthy people across ages. TCRdb reprocessed the 5' RACE reads via MiXCR and lists one record per CDR3 protein. The sample lists about 580,000 distinct CDR3 sequences, under 55% occurring once. The specimen was blood. These receptors all stem from an elderly man in good health. Each CDR3 is given with its conserved first and last residue. Each record gives: clone size, D gene, V gene, J gene, CDR3 protein, CDR3 DNA. The D gene is left open where the match is weak. Clone size appears in some rows only: once, few, many, or a class for an expanded clone.

.	.	TRBV11-2	TRBJ2-3	CASSLATGPRLGTQYF	TGTGCCAGCAGCCTAGCGACTGGCCCCAGGCTCGGTACGCAGTATTTT
.	TRBD2	TRBV7-8	TRBJ2-3	CASSTWTSGGGTDTQYF	TGTGCCAGCAGCACCTGGACTAGCGGAGGAGGAACAGATACGCAGTATTTT
.	.	TRBV12-5	TRBJ2-1	CASGSPDRIDEQFF	TGTGCTAGTGGTTCCCCGGACAGAATCGATGAGCAGTTCTTC
.	TRBD2	TRBV7-9	TRBJ2-7	CASSLLVGRGSYEQYF	TGTGCCAGCAGCTTATTGGTCGGGAGGGGTTCCTACGAGCAGTACTTC
.	.	TRBV27	TRBJ2-1	CASTSARGHYNEQFF	TGTGCCAGCACCTCTGCGCGGGGGCACTACAATGAGCAGTTCTTC
.	TRBD1	TRBV20-1	TRBJ1-1	CSAEDGSKGAMNTEAFF	TGCAGTGCCGAAGACGGGAGTAAGGGGGCTATGAACACTGAAGCTTTCTTT
few	TRBD2	TRBV20-1	TRBJ2-5	CSASQASGETQYF	TGCAGTGCTAGTCAAGCTAGCGGAGAGACCCAGTACTTC
many	.	TRBV6-5	TRBJ2-6	CASSQSWGANVLTF	TGTGCCAGCAGCCAATCGTGGGGGGCCAACGTCCTGACTTTC
few	.	TRBV7-2	TRBJ2-1	CASSGNRVYNEQFF	TGTGCCAGCAGCGGCAACAGGGTCTACAATGAGCAGTTCTTC
many	.	TRBV7-9	TRBJ2-1	CASSSIRAAIGNEQFF	TGTGCCAGCAGCTCTATTCGGGCCGCGATCGGCAATGAGCAGTTCTTC
.	.	TRBV7-9	TRBJ2-1	CACHRDRSYNEQFF	TGTGCCTGCCACAGGGACCGCTCCTACAATGAGCAGTTCTTC
.	TRBD2	TRBV12-3/TRBV12-4	TRBJ2-3	CASSEAGGVTDTQYF	TGTGCCAGCAGTGAAGCGGGAGGTGTCACAGATACGCAGTATTTT
few	TRBD2	TRBV6-6	TRBJ2-1	CAGGLAGGDEQFF	TGTGCCGGCGGATTAGCGGGGGGGGATGAGCAGTTCTTC
.	.	TRBV7-2	TRBJ1-4	CASSSLTVWSSTNEKLFF	TGTGCCAGCAGCTCGTTGACAGTTTGGTCGTCAACTAATGAAAAACTGTTTTTT
few	TRBD1	TRBV5-5	TRBJ1-6	CASASRGYNSPLHF	TGTGCCAGCGCCTCCAGGGGGTATAATTCACCCCTCCACTTT
.	TRBD1	TRBV20-1	TRBJ2-7	CSASPPSGQSYEQYF	TGCAGTGCCAGCCCCCCATCGGGACAGTCCTACGAGCAGTACTTC
.	.	TRBV20-1	TRBJ1-4	CSARDPNNEKLFF	TGCAGTGCTAGAGATCCCAATAATGAAAAACTGTTTTTT
.	.	TRBV7-2	TRBJ2-1	CASSLDGGLHEQFF	TGTGCCAGCAGCTTAGATGGAGGGTTACACGAGCAGTTCTTC
.	.	TRBV7-2	TRBJ2-3	CATGRVTDTQYF	TGTGCCACCGGGCGGGTTACAGATACGCAGTATTTT
many	TRBD2	TRBV6-1	TRBJ2-7	CASSEGTSPRFSYEQYF	TGTGCCAGCAGTGAGGGGACTAGCCCCCGCTTCTCCTACGAGCAGTACTTC
.	TRBD1	TRBV7-9	TRBJ2-3	CASSYTGGHTDTQYF	TGTGCCAGCAGCTACACAGGGGGCCACACAGATACGCAGTATTTT
.	TRBD1	TRBV6-5	TRBJ1-1	CASRDRRGDTEAFF	TGTGCCAGCAGAGATCGCAGGGGGGACACTGAAGCTTTCTTT
.	.	TRBV20-1	TRBJ1-1	CSARDHQGIMNTEAFF	TGCAGTGCTAGAGATCACCAGGGTATCATGAACACTGAAGCTTTCTTT
.	TRBD2	TRBV20-1	TRBJ2-3	CSAASGSADTQYF	TGCAGTGCCGCTAGCGGGAGTGCAGATACGCAGTATTTT
few	TRBD2	TRBV25-1	TRBJ2-1	CASSESYALTSGSHEQFF	TGTGCCAGCAGTGAATCATACGCTCTGACTAGCGGGAGCCATGAGCAGTTCTTC
.	.	TRBV7-2	TRBJ1-2	CASSLGVANYGYTF	TGTGCCAGCAGCTTAGGGGTCGCTAACTATGGCTACACCTTC
once	.	TRBV29-1	TRBJ2-3	CSVALGGAADTQYF	TGCAGCGTTGCACTTGGGGGGGCCGCAGATACGCAGTATTTT
.	TRBD2	TRBV9	TRBJ2-5	CASSVLAGGGTETQYF	TGTGCCAGCAGCGTTCTAGCGGGAGGGGGGACAGAGACCCAGTACTTC
.	.	TRBV5-5	TRBJ1-2	CASSLGEARSHGYTF	TGTGCCAGCAGCTTGGGGGAGGCGCGATCCCATGGCTACACCTTC
.	.	TRBV6-1	TRBJ2-6	CASSDGRAPYSGANVLTF	TGTGCCAGCAGTGATGGCAGGGCGCCATACTCTGGGGCCAACGTCCTGACTTTC
few	.	TRBV5-1	TRBJ2-1	CASSLSPRSGRNEQFF	TGCGCCAGCAGCTTGTCTCCCCGAAGCGGGCGAAATGAGCAGTTCTTC
.	.	TRBV20-1	TRBJ1-2	CSARFGPVWGYTF	TGCAGTGCCAGATTTGGCCCAGTGTGGGGCTACACCTTC
.	TRBD1	TRBV3-1	TRBJ2-2	CASSQEGGGTGELFF	TGTGCCAGCAGCCAAGAAGGGGGCGGAACCGGGGAGCTGTTTTTT
few	TRBD2	TRBV29-1	TRBJ2-1	CSVEARAGEGGVYNEQFF	TGCAGCGTTGAAGCTCGAGCGGGAGAGGGGGGAGTCTACAATGAGCAGTTCTTC
.	.	TRBV20-1	TRBJ2-4	CSARFSGAEAKNIQYF	TGCAGTGCTAGGTTTTCAGGCGCCGAGGCCAAAAACATTCAGTACTTC
.	.	TRBV4-3	TRBJ2-7	CASSQEPSSAKYEQYF	TGCGCCAGCAGCCAAGAACCCTCTAGCGCCAAATACGAGCAGTACTTC
many	TRBD2	TRBV6-5	TRBJ2-1	CASSYSSTSGTYNEQFF	TGTGCCAGCAGTTACTCGTCAACTAGCGGGACCTACAATGAGCAGTTCTTC
few	TRBD1	TRBV7-9	TRBJ2-7	CASSLEGARSYEQYF	TGTGCCAGCAGCTTAGAGGGGGCCAGATCCTACGAGCAGTACTTC
many	TRBD1	TRBV28	TRBJ1-1	CASSIPQGERTEAFF	TGTGCCAGCAGTATCCCACAGGGGGAGCGCACTGAAGCTTTCTTT
.	TRBD1	TRBV18	TRBJ1-2	CASSPYPGQDNYGYTF	TGTGCCAGCTCACCATATCCGGGACAGGATAACTATGGCTACACCTTC
.	TRBD2	TRBV27	TRBJ2-5	CASSRGLAGGLMETQYF	TGTGCCAGCAGCCGGGGACTAGCGGGGGGCCTGATGGAGACCCAGTACTTC
few	.	TRBV15	TRBJ1-5	CATSNGDGSSNQPQHF	TGTGCCACCAGTAATGGGGATGGCTCGAGCAATCAGCCCCAGCATTTT
few	TRBD1	TRBV7-3	TRBJ1-1	CASSLDRANTEAFF	TGTGCCAGCAGCTTGGACAGGGCGAACACTGAAGCTTTCTTT
once	.	TRBV10-3	TRBJ2-3	CAPRWEVSTDTQYF	TGTGCCCCCAGGTGGGAGGTGAGCACGGATACGCAGTATTTT
few	.	TRBV6-5	TRBJ1-3	CASSITGSSGNTIYF	TGTGCCAGCAGTATTACAGGGTCCTCTGGAAACACCATATATTTT
few	.	TRBV24-1	TRBJ2-5	CATSEVDQETQYF	TGTGCCACCAGTGAAGTCGATCAAGAGACCCAGTACTTC
.	TRBD1	TRBV6-5	TRBJ2-3	CASRRQGTDAQYF	TGTGCCAGCAGAAGACAGGGCACAGATGCGCAGTATTTT
few	.	TRBV7-2	TRBJ2-5	CTSSLGRQETQYF	TGTACCAGCAGCTTAGGGCGTCAAGAGACCCAGTACTTC
few	TRBD1	TRBV5-1	TRBJ2-1	CASRAGTASSYNEQFF	TGCGCCAGCAGAGCCGGGACAGCAAGCTCCTACAATGAGCAGTTCTTC
few	TRBD1	TRBV11-1	TRBJ1-1	CASSRTGEQEAFF	TGTGCCAGCAGCCGCACAGGGGAACAGGAAGCTTTCTTT
.	.	TRBV6-2/TRBV6-3	TRBJ2-1	CASSYGATAPGYNEQFF	TGTGCCAGCAGTTATGGGGCGACAGCCCCGGGGTACAATGAGCAGTTCTTC